What follows are 26 T cell receptor beta chains derived from one specimen sequenced in a study of response to subunit inactivated influenza vaccine. One entry per CDR3 protein results from TCRdb running MiXCR on the RT-PCR reads. The data contain 450,000 to 600,000 distinct CDR3 sequences, approximately 15% of them singletons. Sample: CD4+ T cells sorted from PBMCs, taken about 23 months after vaccination. Receptor source: a man aged 45 to 70 who received an inactivated influenza vaccine.

This clonotype was seen a handful of times. V usage is TRBV7-9 and J usage is TRBJ2-5; D is ambiguous. Germline lookup yields CDR1 SEHNR and CDR2 FQNEAQ (reference sequence). The CDR3 totals 12 residues. V lost 1 base and J 5 bases, leaving 5 bases between the germline ends. The CDR3 loop reads CASSLEAETQYF. CDR3 DNA: TGTGCCAGCAGCTTAGAGGCGGAGACCCAGTACTTC.

This clonotype was recorded a few times. This sequence joins TRBV20-1 and TRBJ2-2, with D perhaps TRBD2 (5 bases). Germline values: CDR1 DFQATT, CDR2 SNEGSKA (reference sequence). V lost 0 bases, J lost 6 bases, and 8 bases lay in between. The CDR3 extends over 13 amino acids. CDR3 loop: CSARDSVSGELFF. The CDR3 coding sequence is TGCAGTGCTAGAGATAGCGTCTCCGGGGAGCTGTTTTTT.

CDR3 DNA: TGTGCCAGCAGTCCGGACAGGGGAGAGCAGACCCAGTACTTC. It is translated as CASSPDRGEQTQYF. The chain has TRBV6-1 and TRBJ2-5; 9 positions match TRBD1. CDR1 is MNHNS, CDR2 SASEGT, per germline. The CDR3 runs 14 residues. The V and J ends lost 5 bases and 6 bases, in that order; junction bases with no gene match: 7.

The CDR3 loop is CASSVGPSKNTGELFF. DNA for the CDR3: TGTGCCAGCAGCGTAGGCCCCTCCAAGAACACCGGGGAGCTGTTTTTT. This rearrangement joins TRBV9 to TRBJ2-2; D remains ambiguous. CDR3 length equals 16 residues. The germline gives CDR1 SGDLS, CDR2 YYNGEE. Trimming took 0 bases from V and 1 from J, leaving 10 bases between them.

This clonotype has at least ten counts. V and J are TRBV5-1 and TRBJ2-7; 7 nucleotides align to TRBD1. Germline CDR1 is SGHRS and CDR2 is YFSETQ. The CDR3 runs 16 residues. J gave up 3 bases and V 0 bases, and 9 bases lay outside the gene matches. CDR3 sequence reads: CASSLELTGNIYEQYF. CDR3 DNA sequence: TGCGCCAGCAGCTTGGAACTGACAGGGAACATCTACGAGCAGTACTTC.

This chain uses TRBV7-2 with TRBJ2-1; 8 nucleotides align to TRBD2. V lost 1 base to trimming and J lost 3 bases; unmatched junction nucleotides: 5. CDR3 length: 16 amino acids. CDR1 is SGHTA and CDR2 is FQGNSA in the germline V gene. The CDR3 DNA reads TGTGCCAGCAGCTTAGTAGCTAGCGGGTACTACAATGAGCAGTTCTTC. It codes for CASSLVASGYYNEQFF.

The chain carries TRBV6-2 or TRBV6-3 and TRBJ2-1, with TRBD1 identical over 9 bases. The V gene end was trimmed by 9 bases and the J gene end by 6 bases; junction bases not matched to a gene: 9. Germline V lookup: CDR1 MNHEY, CDR2 SVGEGT. This CDR3 spans 14 amino acids. CDR3 amino acids: CASNRDRDGNEQFF. The CDR3 DNA sequence: TGTGCCAGTAACCGGGACAGGGACGGCAATGAGCAGTTCTTC.

This clonotype has ten or more counts. This chain uses TRBV20-1 with TRBJ2-3, with D unclear. Between the trimmed V and J ends, which lost 3 bases and 4 bases, there was a span of 11 bases. The CDR3 runs 13 residues. CDR1 and CDR2 (germline): DFQATT, SNEGSKA (reference sequence). CDR3: CSARRSVADTQYF. CDR3 DNA: TGCAGTGCTAGGCGGAGTGTAGCAGATACGCAGTATTTT.

This clonotype was seen only a few times. The chain couples TRBV3-1 to TRBJ2-7, with 13 bases aligning to TRBD2. The trim removed 6 bases at V and 6 bases at J, leaving 8 bases unmatched. CDR3 length: 15 residues. Germline values: CDR1 LGHDT, CDR2 YNNKEL (reference sequence). Here the CDR3 reads CASSRLAGGGLEQYF. In DNA, the CDR3 is TGTGCCAGCAGTCGACTAGCGGGGGGCGGCCTCGAGCAGTACTTC.

This clonotype was detected many times. The genes are TRBV5-1 and TRBJ1-4; D not resolved. CDR1 SGHRS and CDR2 YFSETQ come from the germline V gene. The CDR3 has 14 residues. Between the trimmed V and J ends, which lost 0 bases and 8 bases, there was a span of 11 bases. In nucleotides, the CDR3 is TGCGCCAGCAGCTTGGGACGAGGGAAAGAAAAACTGTTTTTT. Amino acids: CASSLGRGKEKLFF.

This clonotype was detected only a few times. The rearrangement uses TRBV12-3 or TRBV12-4 and TRBJ2-7; TRBD2 matches 7 bases. J gave up 4 bases and V 4 bases, and 10 bases lay outside the gene matches. The CDR3 is made up of 15 amino acids. CDR3 nucleotide sequence: TGTGCCAGCAGTTGGGCGACGGGGGGAGTGTACGAGCAGTACTTC. It codes for CASSWATGGVYEQYF.

This clonotype was recorded a few times. V and J are TRBV7-2 and TRBJ2-7; tentatively, D is TRBD1 (6 bases). CDR1 and CDR2 from the germline V gene are SGHTA and FQGNSA. Trimming took 1 base from V and 6 from J, leaving 10 bases between them. This CDR3 comprises 13 residues. CDR3 sequence (DNA): TGTGCCAGCAGCTTAGGTTACAGGGCCGAGCAGTACTTC. It specifies CASSLGYRAEQYF.

This clonotype was seen only a few times. In DNA, the CDR3 is TGCAGTGCTAGAGCCCCGACAGGGACAGGGAAACTGTTTTTT. Protein sequence: CSARAPTGTGKLFF. V gene TRBV20-1 combines with J gene TRBJ1-4; 9 bases agree with TRBD1. Germline V gives CDR1 DFQATT, CDR2 SNEGSKA (reference sequence). V trimming: 1 base; J trimming: 11 bases; junction bases outside the gene matches: 8. The CDR3 is made up of 14 amino acids.

This clonotype was picked up a small number of times. The chain combines TRBV3-1 with TRBJ1-3; TRBD1 agrees at 9 bases. Germline values: CDR1 LGHDT, CDR2 YNNKEL (reference sequence). This CDR3 has 15 residues. The ends lost 5 bases at V and 2 bases at J; junction bases unmatched: 4. In DNA, the CDR3 is TGTGCCAGCAGCGAAACAGGGGGCACTGGAAACACCATATATTTT. Translating it yields CASSETGGTGNTIYF.

The chain recombines TRBV11-2 with TRBJ1-1, with D unclear. The CDR3 has 13 amino acids. Trimming pared 1 base from V and 7 bases from J, leaving 10 bases between. CDR1 and CDR2 (germline): SGHAT, FQNNGV. The CDR3 DNA follows: TGTGCCAGCAGCTTAGGGCCTCGGATTGAAGCTTTCTTT. Its protein product is CASSLGPRIEAFF.

This clonotype was found a few times. This chain links TRBV15 with TRBJ2-3, with 10 bases that match TRBD1. Germline assignment: CDR1 LNHNV and CDR2 YYDKDF (reference sequence). The CDR3 contains 15 residues. With V trimmed by 7 bases and J by 10 bases, 14 bases remained unmatched. The CDR3: CATKLGTGDFYAQYF. The CDR3 DNA sequence: TGTGCCACCAAGTTGGGGACAGGGGATTTTTACGCGCAGTATTTT.

The chain links TRBV30 to TRBJ2-2, with D perhaps matching TRBD1 (6 bases). Deletions cut 3 bases from V and 2 bases from J, with 10 bases between. The CDR3 length is 14 residues. Germline CDR1 reads GTSNPN; CDR2 reads SVGIG (reference sequence). As DNA, the CDR3 is TGTGCCTGGAGGCCGGGACACAACACCGGGGAGCTGTTTTTT. Translated: CAWRPGHNTGELFF.

The V gene is TRBV19, the J gene TRBJ1-5; D is unclear. The ends were cut back, 4 bases at V and 0 bases at J, with 10 bases in the middle. Looked up from germline, CDR1 is LNHDA and CDR2 is SQIVND (reference sequence). The CDR3 runs 15 residues. As DNA, the CDR3 is TGTGCCAGTAGTACGCGGACCGTTAGCAATCAGCCCCAGCATTTT. Amino acids: CASSTRTVSNQPQHF.

This clonotype was recorded many times. J is TRBJ2-5 and V is TRBV12-3 or TRBV12-4; D ambiguous. Trimming left V 3 bases short and J 3 bases short, with 8 bases between. The CDR3 has 13 residues. The DNA for the CDR3 is TGTGCCAGCAGTTTTCGCAGCAAAGAGACCCAGTACTTC. Translated: CASSFRSKETQYF.

This clonotype occurred a few times. The chain links TRBV3-1 to TRBJ1-1; D ambiguous. The CDR3 extends over 14 amino acids. Germline V CDR1 and CDR2: LGHDT, YNNKEL (reference sequence). Trimming took 0 bases from V and 7 from J, leaving 12 bases between them. The CDR3 spells CASSQDRRGSEAFF. For the CDR3, the DNA is TGTGCCAGCAGCCAAGATAGGCGCGGTAGTGAAGCTTTCTTT.

This clonotype showed up just a few times. V gene TRBV2 combines with J gene TRBJ2-1, with 9 bases aligning to TRBD2. The CDR3 is 15 amino acids. The germline V gene has CDR1 SNHLY and CDR2 FYNNEI. With 5 bases clipped from V and 10 bases from J, the junction kept 12 bases outside the gene matches. CDR3 amino acids: CASSMTRRGGREQFF. The CDR3 bases are TGTGCCAGCAGTATGACTAGGCGGGGGGGCCGGGAGCAGTTCTTC. Full variable domain (remainder filled in from reference TRBV2 and TRBJ2-1): EPEVTQTPSHQVTQMGQEVILRCVPISNHLYFYWYRQILGQKVEFLVSFYNNEISEKSEIFDDQFSVERPDGSNFTLKIRSTKLEDSAMYFCASSMTRRGGREQFFGPGTRLTVL.

The chain links TRBV28 to TRBJ1-4; TRBD1 is a possible D gene (6 bases). CDR1 is MDHEN and CDR2 is SYDVKM in the germline V gene. V lost 8 bases and J 7 bases, leaving 11 bases between the germline ends. This CDR3 has 12 amino acids. As DNA, the CDR3 is TGTGCCAGCGGGGGCTTAGGTGAAAAACTGTTTTTT. This gives the protein CASGGLGEKLFF.

The chain is built from TRBV5-1 and TRBJ2-1; possible D gene TRBD1, 6 bases. Trimming pared 2 bases from V and 4 bases from J, leaving 16 bases between. The CDR3 spans 16 residues. Germline assignment: CDR1 SGHRS and CDR2 YFSETQ. The CDR3 reads CASSFTPRGGYNEQFF. The CDR3 nucleotides are TGCGCCAGCAGCTTCACACCAAGAGGGGGTTACAATGAGCAGTTCTTC.

The chain recombines TRBV7-8 with TRBJ2-1; tentative D call: TRBD2 (6 bases). This CDR3 region has 14 residues. The V and J ends lost 2 bases and 9 bases respectively, with 14 bases between them. The germline CDR1 and CDR2 sequences are SGHVS and FQNEAQ. CDR3 loop: CASSLSGQSSEQFF. Here the CDR3 DNA reads TGTGCCAGCAGCTTAAGCGGGCAATCTTCTGAGCAGTTCTTC.

This clonotype was detected a few times. V is TRBV12-3 or TRBV12-4 and J is TRBJ2-1, with 11 nucleotides matching TRBD2. This CDR3 contains 15 residues. V lost 5 bases and J lost 3; bases outside the gene matches: 3. CDR3 amino acids: CASSRGTSGYNEQFF. The CDR3 DNA sequence: TGTGCCAGCAGTCGAGGGACTAGCGGCTACAATGAGCAGTTCTTC.

CDR3 loop: CATSQATPGTDTQYF. The CDR3 region has the DNA TGTGCCACCTCCCAAGCGACGCCCGGCACAGATACGCAGTATTTT. The gene calls are TRBV15 and TRBJ2-3; D remains unclear. Trimming left V 8 bases short and J 1 base short, with 16 bases between. The CDR3 runs 15 residues. Germline-derived CDR1 and CDR2 are LNHNV and YYDKDF (reference sequence).